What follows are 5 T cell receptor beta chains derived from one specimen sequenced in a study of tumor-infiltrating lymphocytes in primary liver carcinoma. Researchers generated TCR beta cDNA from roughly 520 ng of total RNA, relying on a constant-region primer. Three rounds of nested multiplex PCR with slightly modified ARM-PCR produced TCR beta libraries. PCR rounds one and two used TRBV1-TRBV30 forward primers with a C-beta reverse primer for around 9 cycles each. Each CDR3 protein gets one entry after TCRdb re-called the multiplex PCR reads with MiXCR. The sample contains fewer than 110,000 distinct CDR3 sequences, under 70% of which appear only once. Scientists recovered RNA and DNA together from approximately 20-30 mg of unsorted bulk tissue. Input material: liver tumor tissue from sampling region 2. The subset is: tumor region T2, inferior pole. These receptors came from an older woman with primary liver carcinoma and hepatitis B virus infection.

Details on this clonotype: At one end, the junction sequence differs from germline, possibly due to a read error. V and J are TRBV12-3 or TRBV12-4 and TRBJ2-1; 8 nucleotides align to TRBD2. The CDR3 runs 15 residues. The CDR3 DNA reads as TGTGCCAGCAGTTTCGGGACTAGTACCTACAATGAGCAGCCCTTC. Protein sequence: CASSFGTSTYNEQPF.

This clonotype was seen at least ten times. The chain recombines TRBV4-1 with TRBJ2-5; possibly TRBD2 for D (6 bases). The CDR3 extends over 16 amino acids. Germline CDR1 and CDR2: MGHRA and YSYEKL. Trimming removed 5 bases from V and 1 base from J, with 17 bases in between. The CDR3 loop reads CASSSGGGSSQETQYF. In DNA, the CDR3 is TGCGCCAGCAGCTCCGGGGGAGGTTCCTCCCAAGAGACCCAGTACTTC.

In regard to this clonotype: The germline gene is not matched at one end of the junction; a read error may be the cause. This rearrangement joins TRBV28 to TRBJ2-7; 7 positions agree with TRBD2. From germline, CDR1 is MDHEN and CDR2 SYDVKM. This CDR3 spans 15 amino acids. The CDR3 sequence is CVSSPAGRATYEQYF. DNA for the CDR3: TGTGTCAGCAGCCCCGCGGGGAGGGCGACCTACGAGCAGTACTTC.

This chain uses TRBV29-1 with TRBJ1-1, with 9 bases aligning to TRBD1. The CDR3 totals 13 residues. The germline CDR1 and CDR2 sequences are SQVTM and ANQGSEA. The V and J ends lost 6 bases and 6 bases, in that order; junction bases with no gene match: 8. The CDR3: CSVLTGGGSEAFF. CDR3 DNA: TGCAGCGTGCTGACAGGGGGTGGCTCTGAAGCTTTCTTT. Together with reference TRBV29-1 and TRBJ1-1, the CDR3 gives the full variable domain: SAVISQKPSRDICQRGTSLTIQCQVDSQVTMMFWYRQQPGQSLTLIATANQGSEATYESGFVIDKFPISRPNLTFSTLTVSNMSPEDSSIYLCSVLTGGGSEAFFGQGTRLTVV.

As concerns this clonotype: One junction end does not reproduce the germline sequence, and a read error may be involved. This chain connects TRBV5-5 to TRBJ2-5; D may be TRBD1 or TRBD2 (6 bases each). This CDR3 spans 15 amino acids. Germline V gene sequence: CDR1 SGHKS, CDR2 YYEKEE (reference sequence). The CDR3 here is CASGFRTGAQETQYF. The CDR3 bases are TGTGCCAGCGGCTTCCGCACGGGGGCTCAAGAGACCCAGTACTTC.